A selection of T cell receptor beta chains follows, all from one sample in a study of blood T cells in healthy people across ages. MiXCR, applied by TCRdb to the 5' RACE reads, yields one record per CDR3 protein. The sample lists roughly 1,000,000 distinct CDR3 sequences; under 30% were seen once. These records were also assigned to another study, of T cells of mothers and their children.

Input material: blood. These receptor sequences come from a girl aged 2 to 9 in good health. Each CDR3 is given with its conserved first and last residue. The order of the fields is clone size, J gene, V gene, D gene, CDR3 DNA, CDR3 protein. D genes are given only for firm matches. Size is stated for part of the rows, as once, few or many counts, or as a class when the clone is expanded.

size: few
J: TRBJ2-7
V: TRBV7-9
D: NA
DNA: TGTGCCAGCAGCCTAAATGTCGGGGTCCACTACTACGAGCAGTACTTC
CDR3: CASSLNVGVHYYEQYF

size: few
J: TRBJ2-5
V: TRBV28
D: NA
DNA: TGTGCCAGCAGTTTACAAACCGGGGACTGGAAGACCCAGTACTTC
CDR3: CASSLQTGDWKTQYF

size: NA
J: TRBJ1-1
V: TRBV29-1
D: NA
DNA: TGCAGCGTGGGACCACTCCTTATGAACACTGAAGCTTTCTTT
CDR3: CSVGPLLMNTEAFF

size: NA
J: TRBJ2-1
V: TRBV12-3/TRBV12-4
D: NA
DNA: TGTGCCAGCAGCCCCGGGTCTTTGGGCGATGAGCAGTTCTTC
CDR3: CASSPGSLGDEQFF

size: few
J: TRBJ2-1
V: TRBV5-1
D: TRBD1
DNA: TGCGCCAGCAGCTTGTTCGGGACAGGGGGGTTGGATGAGCAGTTCTTC
CDR3: CASSLFGTGGLDEQFF

size: once
J: TRBJ2-7
V: TRBV5-1
D: NA
DNA: TGCGCCAGCAGCTGGATGGGGGACGAGCAGTACTTC
CDR3: CASSWMGDEQYF

size: NA
J: TRBJ2-7
V: TRBV5-1
D: TRBD2
DNA: TGCGCCAGCAGCCCGACATCCCCTAGCGGGGCCGACGAGCAGTACTTC
CDR3: CASSPTSPSGADEQYF

size: few
J: TRBJ2-7
V: TRBV7-9
D: TRBD1
DNA: TGTGCCAGCAGCTTAGGTGAGGACAGGGCGACCTACGAGCAGTACTTC
CDR3: CASSLGEDRATYEQYF

size: NA
J: TRBJ1-4
V: TRBV4-2
D: NA
DNA: TGTGCCAGCAGCCGAGAAGGCGGGTCCAATGAAAAACTGTTTTTT
CDR3: CASSREGGSNEKLFF

size: few
J: TRBJ2-7
V: TRBV29-1
D: NA
DNA: TGCAGCGTTGAGTTCGGGACGGAAACCTACGAGCAGTACTTC
CDR3: CSVEFGTETYEQYF

size: NA
J: TRBJ2-1
V: TRBV24-1
D: TRBD1
DNA: TGTGCCACCAGTGTTACCAGGGGGTGGACCTACAATGAGCAGTTCTTC
CDR3: CATSVTRGWTYNEQFF

size: few
J: TRBJ2-1
V: TRBV5-4
D: NA
DNA: TGTGCCAGCAGCTTCGAACAGGGACGAAGGTCCTACAATGAGCAGTTCTTC
CDR3: CASSFEQGRRSYNEQFF

size: NA
J: TRBJ2-7
V: TRBV6-5
D: NA
DNA: TGTGCCAGCAGTTACTTAAGGGGCTACGAGCAGTACTTC
CDR3: CASSYLRGYEQYF

size: NA
J: TRBJ2-7
V: TRBV11-2
D: TRBD1
DNA: TGTGCCAGCAGCTTATTATCGACAGGGACCTACGAGCAGTACTTC
CDR3: CASSLLSTGTYEQYF

size: NA
J: TRBJ2-3
V: TRBV7-9
D: NA
DNA: TGTGCCAGCAACCTAGAGCGGGCAGATACGCAGTATTTT
CDR3: CASNLERADTQYF

size: few
J: TRBJ2-5
V: TRBV13
D: NA
DNA: TGTGCCAGCAGCTTATGGGCATCAGGAGAGACCCAGTACTTC
CDR3: CASSLWASGETQYF

size: NA
J: TRBJ2-1
V: TRBV7-2
D: TRBD1
DNA: TGTGCCAGCAGGAGGACAGGTTCCCAGGCCTACAATGAGCAGTTCTTC
CDR3: CASRRTGSQAYNEQFF

size: few
J: TRBJ2-7
V: TRBV7-3
D: NA
DNA: TGTGCCAGCAGCGAAGGACAGTTTTCCTACGAGCAGTACTTC
CDR3: CASSEGQFSYEQYF

size: few
J: TRBJ1-1
V: TRBV9
D: NA
DNA: TGTGCCAGCAGCCCTAAACGATCCACTGAAGCTTTCTTT
CDR3: CASSPKRSTEAFF

size: NA
J: TRBJ2-2
V: TRBV7-7
D: NA
DNA: TGTGCTAGCAGCTTAGACTCCACCGGGGAGCTGTTTTTT
CDR3: CASSLDSTGELFF

size: few
J: TRBJ2-3
V: TRBV7-9
D: NA
DNA: TGTGCCAGGGAAGGGGGGAGCACAGATACGCAGTATTTT
CDR3: CAREGGSTDTQYF

size: few
J: TRBJ1-4
V: TRBV20-1
D: NA
DNA: TGCAGTGCTAGAGATCCAGATCAAGCAACTAATGAAAAACTGTTTTTT
CDR3: CSARDPDQATNEKLFF

size: few
J: TRBJ2-1
V: TRBV20-1
D: TRBD2
DNA: TGCAGTGCTAGAGACCTAGCGGGAGGTTTCAATGAGCAGTTCTTC
CDR3: CSARDLAGGFNEQFF

size: NA
J: TRBJ2-1
V: TRBV4-1
D: NA
DNA: TGCGCCAGCAGCCAAGACTACCGGGGGCTTTACAATGAGCAGTTCTTC
CDR3: CASSQDYRGLYNEQFF

size: few
J: TRBJ1-2
V: TRBV7-9
D: NA
DNA: TGTGCCAGCAGCCCAATGCAATCCTATGGCTACACCTTC
CDR3: CASSPMQSYGYTF

size: many
J: TRBJ2-5
V: TRBV3-1
D: NA
DNA: TGTGCCAGCAGCTACGGTCCACAAGAGACCCAGTACTTC
CDR3: CASSYGPQETQYF

size: once
J: TRBJ2-7
V: TRBV7-2
D: NA
DNA: TGTGCCAGCAATGGCAGGTCCCTATCCGAGCAGTACTTC
CDR3: CASNGRSLSEQYF

size: few
J: TRBJ1-2
V: TRBV20-1
D: NA
DNA: TGCAGTGCTAGGTGCGCTACAGGAGGCTACACCTTC
CDR3: CSARCATGGYTF

size: NA
J: TRBJ2-7
V: TRBV6-5
D: TRBD1
DNA: TGTGCCAGCAGTTACTCGCGTACAGGGGCTCGATACGAGCAGTACTTC
CDR3: CASSYSRTGARYEQYF

size: few
J: TRBJ2-3
V: TRBV29-1
D: NA
DNA: TGCAGCGTTGAATTTTCTAGCGCCCTAAGCACAGATACGCAGTATTTT
CDR3: CSVEFSSALSTDTQYF

size: NA
J: TRBJ2-3
V: TRBV6-2/TRBV6-3
D: TRBD2
DNA: TGTGCCAGCAGTTTCCTAGCGGGTACGCAGTATTTT
CDR3: CASSFLAGTQYF

size: NA
J: TRBJ2-4
V: TRBV7-2
D: NA
DNA: TGTGCCAGCAGCTTAGGGCGTGTGTGGGGGCGGGTCAAAAACATTCAGTACTTC
CDR3: CASSLGRVWGRVKNIQYF

size: many
J: TRBJ2-3
V: TRBV12-3/TRBV12-4
D: NA
DNA: TGTGCCAGCAGCCGTCGAGCGGATACGCAGTATTTT
CDR3: CASSRRADTQYF

size: few
J: TRBJ2-5
V: TRBV28
D: TRBD2
DNA: TGTGCCAGCAGTTTTATAGCAGCGGGAGGATCAGAGACCCAGTACTTC
CDR3: CASSFIAAGGSETQYF

size: NA
J: TRBJ2-3
V: TRBV28
D: NA
DNA: TGTGCCAGCAGAATGACCACAGATACGCAGTATTTT
CDR3: CASRMTTDTQYF

size: many
J: TRBJ2-3
V: TRBV12-3/TRBV12-4
D: NA
DNA: TGTGCCAGCAGTTTTCGGGATACGCAGTATTTT
CDR3: CASSFRDTQYF

size: few
J: TRBJ1-5
V: TRBV7-2
D: NA
DNA: TGTGCCAGCAGCATAACGTCATTGGGAGGGAATCGTCAGCCCCAGCATTTT
CDR3: CASSITSLGGNRQPQHF

size: NA
J: TRBJ2-5
V: TRBV18
D: NA
DNA: TGTGCCAGCCGAGACCATCAAGAGACCCAGTACTTC
CDR3: CASRDHQETQYF

size: NA
J: TRBJ2-5
V: TRBV11-1
D: NA
DNA: TGTGCCAGCAGCCTAGTGGGCCGGGGAGGAGAGACCCAGTACTTC
CDR3: CASSLVGRGGETQYF

size: NA
J: TRBJ2-1
V: TRBV15
D: TRBD2
DNA: TGTGCCACCAGCAGAGGACTAGCGGGAGAAAATGAGCAGTTCTTC
CDR3: CATSRGLAGENEQFF

size: NA
J: TRBJ2-7
V: TRBV13
D: NA
DNA: TGTGCCAACAGCTTAGGACGCTCCTACGAGCAGTACTTC
CDR3: CANSLGRSYEQYF

size: NA
J: TRBJ2-5
V: TRBV7-9
D: NA
DNA: TGTGCCAGCAGCTCTTTATATTTAAGCAGAAACGGAGAGACCCAGTACTTC
CDR3: CASSSLYLSRNGETQYF

size: NA
J: TRBJ1-5
V: TRBV7-2
D: NA
DNA: TGTGCCAGCAGCTTAAACAGGGAAGGGGAGCCCCAGCATTTT
CDR3: CASSLNREGEPQHF

size: few
J: TRBJ2-5
V: TRBV3-1
D: NA
DNA: TGTGCCAGCAGCCAGTCCGCGGGGACTCTGTACCAAGAGACCCAGTACTTC
CDR3: CASSQSAGTLYQETQYF

size: NA
J: TRBJ2-7
V: TRBV12-5
D: NA
DNA: TGTGCTAGTGGGGCAAGGGACGAGCAGTACTTC
CDR3: CASGARDEQYF

size: few
J: TRBJ1-5
V: TRBV12-3/TRBV12-4
D: NA
DNA: TGTGCCAGCAATTTACAGGGAACAAGGGGGCCCCAGCATTTT
CDR3: CASNLQGTRGPQHF